These 22 T cell receptor beta chains share one sample of origin, sequenced in a study of tumor and adjacent non-tumor tissue in lung cancer. A modified ARM-PCR protocol with three rounds of nested PCR amplified TCRbeta. In TCRdb, the multiplex PCR reads were re-called with MiXCR into one record per CDR3 protein. The sample yields roughly 120,000 distinct CDR3 sequences, under 90% seen once. No cell sorting was done before RNA was extracted from the tissue. Sequencing was performed on lung tumor tissue. The receptor set was obtained from a man between 65 and 85 years old with non-small cell lung cancer.

Note on this clonotype: The CDR3 ends on some other residue instead of the conserved phenylalanine or tryptophan, so this is likely a read error. The V and J genes are TRBV7-8 and TRBJ1-1; perhaps TRBD1 as D (5 bases). Germline CDR1 and CDR2: SGHVS and FQNEAQ. V shed 2 bases and J shed 7 bases, with 11 bases lying between them. The CDR3 is 13 residues long. The CDR3 protein is CASSLPLDIEAFV. DNA of the CDR3: TGTGCCAGCAGCTTACCTTTGGACATTGAAGCTTTCGTT.

In regard to this clonotype: An end of the junction differs from the germline gene, which may be a read error. This chain joins TRBV6-1 and TRBJ1-3; 7 positions agree with TRBD1. The CDR3 spans 15 residues. From germline, CDR1 is MNHNS and CDR2 SASEGT. The CDR3 coding sequence is TGTGCCAGCAATGACCTGACAGGGATAAGAAACATCATATATTTT. As protein: CASNDLTGIRNIIYF.

The chain links TRBV7-9 to TRBJ2-5; no definite D call. The V end was cut by 3 bases, the J end by 3 bases, with 14 bases between. CDR1 is SEHNR and CDR2 is FQNEAQ in the germline V gene (reference sequence). This CDR3 is 15 amino acids long. CDR3 DNA sequence: TGTGCCAGCAGCTTCCCGGGCAGTACCAAAGAGACCCAGTACTTC. Translation: CASSFPGSTKETQYF.

With regard to this clonotype: With a much larger clone just one base away, this may be a read error. The chain couples TRBV12-3 or TRBV12-4 to TRBJ2-3; D not certain. The CDR3 spans 12 residues. CDR3 sequence reads: CASSLPRDMQYF. CDR3 coding DNA: TGTGCCAGCAGTCTGCCCCGAGATATGCAGTATTTT.

In regard to this clonotype: Given a much more abundant clone one base away, this may be a read error. The chain combines TRBV11-3 with TRBJ1-2; D is ambiguous. The CDR3 spans 13 residues. From germline, CDR1 is SGHNT and CDR2 YENEEA. CDR3 sequence (DNA): TGTGCCAGCAACTTAGCCAGGTTGGATGGCTACACCTTC. It codes for CASNLARLDGYTF. The variable domain in full, with the rest retrieved from reference TRBV11-3 and TRBJ1-2, is EAGVVQSPRYKIIEKKQPVAFWCNPISGHNTLYWYLQNLGQGPELLIRYENEEAVDDSQLPKDRFSAERLKGVDSTLKIQPAELGDSAVYLCASNLARLDGYTFGSGTRLTVV.

Turning to this clonotype: This CDR3 is missing its conserved last phenylalanine or tryptophan, likely due to a read error. The rearrangement links TRBV28 to TRBJ1-6; no clear D. The CDR3 is 14 amino acids. Germline V gene lookup returns CDR1 MDHEN and CDR2 SYDVKM. The CDR3 DNA follows: TGTGACAGCAGTTTTATTCTCGGGAATTCACCCCTCCACCTT. Its protein is CDSSFILGNSPLHL.

Worth noting for this clonotype: A junction end diverges from the germline sequence, so it may reflect a read error. The gene calls are TRBV5-6 and TRBJ2-7; tentative D call: TRBD2 (5 bases). Germline V gene lookup returns CDR1 SGHDT and CDR2 YYEEEE. The CDR3 has 14 amino acids. Written as DNA, the CDR3 is TGTGCCAGCAGCCCGGGCGGGCAGTCCTACGAGCACTACTTC. It specifies CASSPGGQSYEHYF.

A note on this clonotype: Mismatch with germline at one junction end may stem from a read error. The chain uses TRBV7-9 and TRBJ2-7; 8 nucleotides align to TRBD1. CDR3 length: 14 amino acids. Germline loops: CDR1 SEHNR, CDR2 FQNEAQ (reference sequence). CDR3 bases: TGTGCCGGCAGCTTAGATCACAGGGGGGACGAGCAGTACTTC. Its protein is CAGSLDHRGDEQYF.

Turning to this clonotype: At one of its ends the junction is not consistent with the germline gene, which may arise from a read error. This chain joins TRBV28 and TRBJ1-2, with D possibly TRBD1 on 6 matching bases. CDR1 and CDR2 from the germline V gene are MDHEN and SYDVKM. The CDR3 length is 14 residues. The CDR3 nucleotides read TGTGGCAGCGCCTGGGGGGGACATAACTATGGCTACACCTTC. Residues: CGSAWGGHNYGYTF.

Details on this clonotype: One end of the junction varies from germline; a read error may be responsible. V and J are TRBV11-1 and TRBJ2-7, with no clear D. The CDR3 sequence is 13 residues long. CDR1 is SGHAT, CDR2 FQDESV, per germline (reference sequence). This chain's CDR3 is CSSSLFGGYKQYF. The CDR3 nucleotides are TGTTCCAGCAGCTTGTTTGGTGGATATAAGCAGTACTTC.

The chain has TRBV6-2 or TRBV6-3 and TRBJ2-5; 7 bases line up with TRBD1. The V gene's germline CDR1 is MNHEY and CDR2 SVGEGT. The CDR3 length is 16 residues. The V gene end was trimmed by 10 bases and the J gene end by 8 bases; junction bases not matched to a gene: 22. This CDR3 reads CANSPRGQAIRDTQYF. The CDR3 DNA sequence: TGTGCCAACAGCCCCCGTGGACAGGCGATTCGGGATACCCAGTACTTC.

On this clonotype itself: Germline and junction disagree at one end, which may indicate a read error. The chain employs TRBV12-3 or TRBV12-4 and TRBJ2-7; 8 bases align to TRBD1. The CDR3 is 14 residues long. Written as DNA, the CDR3 is TGTGCCTGCAGTTTACGGACAGGGTTCTTCGAGCAGTACTTC. It encodes CACSLRTGFFEQYF.

This clonotype has only one observation. With a much larger clone just one base away, this may be a read error. V gene TRBV20-1 combines with J gene TRBJ2-7; either TRBD1 or TRBD2 may fit D (5 bases each). The CDR3 consists of 14 residues. Germline V lookup: CDR1 DFQATT, CDR2 SNEGSKA (reference sequence). Trimming left V 1 base short and J 2 bases short, with 12 bases between. The CDR3 DNA reads TGCAGTGCTAGAGGGACGGGGCGCACCTACGAGCAGTACTTC. It translates to CSARGTGRTYEQYF.

The chain couples TRBV10-3 to TRBJ2-2, with D unclear. Trimming took 7 bases from V and 5 from J, leaving 20 bases between them. This CDR3 comprises 16 residues. Germline CDR1 is ENHRY and CDR2 is SYGVKD. CDR3 loop: CAITGRSAPGTGELFF. The DNA for the CDR3 is TGTGCCATCACTGGGCGGAGTGCCCCGGGTACCGGGGAGCTGTTTTTT.

As regards this clonotype: The junction departs from germline at one end; a sequencing error may be responsible. The chain recombines TRBV6-1 with TRBJ1-2, with 9 bases aligning to TRBD1. Germline CDR1 MNHNS, CDR2 SASEGT. The CDR3 is 14 residues long. CDR3 region: CASSEGTGVYGYIF. CDR3 DNA sequence: TGTGCCAGCAGTGAAGGGACAGGGGTTTATGGCTACATCTTC.

Only one count was recorded for this clonotype. The CDR3 end shows no conserved phenylalanine or tryptophan, and so a read error is likely. The V call is TRBV10-1, the J call TRBJ1-2; TRBD1 might be the D (6 bases). The CDR3 sequence is 15 residues long. Germline V gene sequence: CDR1 WNHNN, CDR2 SYGVQD (reference sequence). Trimming left V 0 bases short and J 7 bases short, with 15 bases between. CDR3 sequence: CASSESTGQPCGYTL. The CDR3 DNA sequence: TGCGCCAGCAGTGAGTCGACAGGCCAACCATGTGGCTACACCCTC.

The table lists this clonotype with a few counts. A much more abundant neighbour one base away suggests this may be a read error. The J gene is TRBJ2-7, the V gene TRBV12-3 or TRBV12-4; 8 positions match TRBD2. The CDR3 spans 13 residues. The CDR3 bases are TGTGTCAGCACTTCGGGACCGGGAGGGGAGCAGTACTTC. Amino acid sequence: CVSTSGPGGEQYF.

As to this clonotype: Since no conserved phenylalanine or tryptophan closes the CDR3, a read error is the likely cause. CDR3 DNA: TGTGCCAACAAGCGCTCGGGAGGCTCTGGAAACACCATATATTAT. Protein: CANKRSGGSGNTIYY. The chain links TRBV6-5 to TRBJ1-3, with D uncertain. Per germline, CDR1 MNHEY and CDR2 SVGAGI. The CDR3 is 15 amino acids. The germline V and J ends were trimmed by 10 bases and 0 bases, with 16 bases remaining between them.

The gene calls are TRBV5-1 and TRBJ2-7; TRBD1 aligns across 8 bases. Germline V CDR1 and CDR2: SGHRS, YFSETQ. The CDR3 extends over 14 amino acids. V trimming: 4 bases; J trimming: 2 bases; junction bases outside the gene matches: 5. CDR3 in DNA: TGCGCCAGCAGCATCGACAGGGGACCCTACGAGCAGTACTTC. Translation gives CASSIDRGPYEQYF.

The V and J genes are TRBV5-6 and TRBJ1-6; D might be TRBD1 (5 bases). Germline CDR1 SGHDT, CDR2 YYEEEE. CDR3 length: 16 residues. The V end lost 0 bases, the J end lost 5 bases, and 12 bases lay between the germline ends. The CDR3 coding sequence is TGTGCCAGCAGCTTGGTTGGGGGAGAGAATAATTCACCCCTCCACTTT. Translating gives CASSLVGGENNSPLHF.

About this clonotype: A clone one base away is much larger, so this may be a read error. The rearrangement joins TRBV5-1 to TRBJ1-1; possible D gene TRBD1, 6 bases. The CDR3 has 15 residues. Germline CDR1 and CDR2: SGHRS and YFSETQ. The CDR3 reads CSSSYHRTETTEAFF. The CDR3 DNA is TGCTCCAGCAGCTATCATCGGACAGAAACCACTGAAGCTTTCTTT.

To note about this clonotype: Since no conserved phenylalanine or tryptophan closes the CDR3, a read error is the likely cause. The chain has TRBV6-1 and TRBJ1-4; no reliable D call. The CDR3 length is 13 residues. Germline V CDR1 and CDR2: MNHNS, SASEGT. The V end was cut by 5 bases, the J end by 4 bases, with 8 bases between. CDR3 nucleotides: TGTGCCAGCAGTATAGCTCATAATGAAAAACTGTTTTAT. Its translation: CASSIAHNEKLFY.